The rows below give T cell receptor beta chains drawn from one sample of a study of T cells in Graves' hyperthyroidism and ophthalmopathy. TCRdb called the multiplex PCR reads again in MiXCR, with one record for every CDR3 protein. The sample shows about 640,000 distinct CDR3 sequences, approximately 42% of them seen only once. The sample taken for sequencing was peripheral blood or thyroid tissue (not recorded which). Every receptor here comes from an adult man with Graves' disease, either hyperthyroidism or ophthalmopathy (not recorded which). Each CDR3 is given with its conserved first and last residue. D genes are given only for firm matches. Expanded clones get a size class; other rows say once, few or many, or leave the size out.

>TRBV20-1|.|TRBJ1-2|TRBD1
TGCAGTGCCATTCCAGGGGGCGGTTATGGCTACACCTTC
CSAIPGGGYGYTF
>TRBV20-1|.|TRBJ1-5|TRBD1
TGCAGTGCTAGAGTTGGGGACAGGGCAGTCCGTCAGCCCCAGCATTTT
CSARVGDRAVRQPQHF
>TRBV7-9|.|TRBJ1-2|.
TGTGCCTGGAGTGCAACAGGGAACTATGGCTACACCTTC
CAWSATGNYGYTF
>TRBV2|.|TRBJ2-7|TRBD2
TGTGCCAGCAGTGAGTGGCTAGCGGACGAGCAGTACTTC
CASSEWLADEQYF
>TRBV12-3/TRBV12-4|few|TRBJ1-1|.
TGTGCCAGCAGTTTACGGGGTATAGGCACTGAAGCTTTCTTT
CASSLRGIGTEAFF
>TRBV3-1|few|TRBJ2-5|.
TGTGCCAGCAGCCGCGAGGGTATTGAGACCCAGTACTTC
CASSREGIETQYF
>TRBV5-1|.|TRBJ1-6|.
TGCGTCAGCAGCTTGGACAGAAATTCACCCCTCCACTTT
CVSSLDRNSPLHF
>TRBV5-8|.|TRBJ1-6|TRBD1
TGTGCCAGCAGCTTGGTGCCAGGGGGTAGCTCACCCCTCCACTTT
CASSLVPGGSSPLHF
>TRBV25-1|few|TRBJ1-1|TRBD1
TGTGCCAGCAGTACCTGGACAGGGATAAACACTGAAGCTTTCTTT
CASSTWTGINTEAFF
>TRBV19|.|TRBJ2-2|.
TGTGCCAGTAGTGTTGGGCAGACGAACACCGGGGAGCTGTTTTTT
CASSVGQTNTGELFF
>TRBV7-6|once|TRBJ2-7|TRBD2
TGTGCCAGCAGCTTATTTGCTAGCGGGGGGACCGAGCAGTACTTC
CASSLFASGGTEQYF
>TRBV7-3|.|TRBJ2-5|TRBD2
TGTGCCAGCAGCCCCGCGGGGGTCGGAGAGACCCAGTACTTC
CASSPAGVGETQYF
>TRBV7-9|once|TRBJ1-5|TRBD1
TGTGCCAGCAGCAGCGACAGGGGGTCGGATCAGCCCCAGCATTTT
CASSSDRGSDQPQHF
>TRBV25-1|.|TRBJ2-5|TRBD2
TGTGCCAGCAGTACACTAGCGGGAGGGCCAGAGACCCAGTACTTC
CASSTLAGGPETQYF
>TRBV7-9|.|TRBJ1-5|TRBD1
TGTGCCAGCAGCTCAACCACAGGGGCACGTCAGCCCCAGCATTTT
CASSSTTGARQPQHF
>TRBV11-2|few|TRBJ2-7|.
TGTGCCAGCAGCTTAGTAGTCGGCGAGCAGTACTTC
CASSLVVGEQYF